This passage covers 26 T cell receptor beta chains from one sample sequenced in a study of OX40 agonist ivuxolimab in advanced cancers. Clones were read by immunoSEQ multiplex PCR, and TCRdb kept only the in-frame ones, dropping some. Of fewer than 65,000 clones listed, 88% are singletons. The sample in question was CD4+ or CD8+ T cells sorted from blood, obtained in a trial of the OX40 agonist ivuxolimab. The receptor set was obtained from an adult with an advanced solid tumor such as melanoma, head and neck, liver or kidney cancer.

V and J are TRBV7-3 and TRBJ2-3; TRBD1 matches at 7 bases. The V and J ends lost 2 bases and 2 bases, in that order; junction bases with no gene match: 4. The CDR3 runs 15 residues. The V gene's germline CDR1 is SGHTA and CDR2 FQGTGA. CDR3 region: CASSLGDSNTDTQYF. The CDR3 DNA sequence: TGTGCCAGCAGCTTAGGGGACAGTAACACAGATACGCAGTATTTT.

The chain recombines TRBV10-3 with TRBJ2-7, with a weak D call TRBD2 (6 bases). The CDR3 loop spans 14 amino acids. The V gene lost 2 bases and the J gene lost 3 bases, with 11 bases spanning the gap. Germline loops: CDR1 ENHRY, CDR2 SYGVKD. The CDR3 bases are TGTGCCATCAGTGAGGGGACTCGACTCTACGAGCAGTACTTC. Translated, it gives CAISEGTRLYEQYF.

The chain uses TRBV5-4 and TRBJ2-1; D gene uncertain. CDR1 and CDR2 (germline): SGHNT, YYREEE (reference sequence). V lost 0 bases, J lost 1 base, and 11 bases lay in between. The CDR3 runs to 16 residues. CDR3 sequence: CASSLGQDASYNEQFF. The DNA of the CDR3 is TGTGCCAGCAGCTTGGGCCAGGACGCTTCCTACAATGAGCAGTTCTTC.

The chain recombines TRBV9 with TRBJ1-1; D might be TRBD1 (6 bases). This CDR3 has 13 amino acids. The V gene's germline CDR1 is SGDLS and CDR2 YYNGEE. The V gene lost 1 base and the J gene lost 11 bases, with 15 bases spanning the gap. This CDR3 is CASSVSPGARAFF. Written as DNA, the CDR3 is TGTGCCAGCAGCGTATCCCCAGGGGCCCGGGCTTTCTTT.

CDR3 nucleotide sequence: TGTGCCAGCAGTTACCCCCAGGGCACTGAAGCTTTCTTT. Translated: CASSYPQGTEAFF. The chain is built from TRBV6-6 and TRBJ1-1, with D possibly being TRBD1 (5 bases). Germline V CDR1 and CDR2: MNHNY, SVGAGI (reference sequence). The CDR3 loop spans 13 amino acids. V lost 2 bases, J lost 4 bases, and 8 bases lay in between.

The V gene is TRBV2, the J gene TRBJ2-4, with 9 bases fitting TRBD1. The CDR3 has 18 amino acids. V trimming: 4 bases; J trimming: 0 bases; junction bases outside the gene matches: 10. CDR1 SNHLY and CDR2 FYNNEI come from the germline V gene. CDR3 nucleotides: TGTGCCAGCAGTGTCCTTGGGACAGGGCTTCTAGCCAAAAACATTCAGTACTTC. It encodes CASSVLGTGLLAKNIQYF.

In its sample, this clone was seen once. The chain is built from TRBV6-5 and TRBJ2-5, with D possibly matching TRBD2 (5 bases). The CDR3 totals 15 residues. Germline V gene sequence: CDR1 MNHEY, CDR2 SVGAGI. Trimming stripped 0 bases from V and 7 bases from J, with 15 bases between. The CDR3 loop is CASSYSSAGSGTQYF. Here the CDR3 DNA reads TGTGCCAGCAGTTACTCTAGTGCGGGTTCAGGGACCCAGTACTTC.

CDR3 nucleotides: TGCAGCGTTGAGGCTAGCGGGAAAGTTAGTGAGCAGTTCTTC. It encodes CSVEASGKVSEQFF. The V and J genes are TRBV29-1 and TRBJ2-1; TRBD2 matches at 9 bases. This CDR3 contains 14 residues. V shed 3 bases, J shed 9 bases, and the junction held 9 bases outside the gene matches. Germline-derived CDR1 and CDR2 are SQVTM and ANQGSEA.

This chain joins TRBV28 and TRBJ1-1; TRBD1 matches 9 bases. There are 15 residues in the CDR3. The germline V gene has CDR1 MDHEN and CDR2 SYDVKM. V gave up 2 bases and J gave up 5 bases; unmatched junction bases: 6. CDR3 amino acids: CASSLHTGGRTEAFF. The DNA of the CDR3 is TGTGCCAGCAGTTTACACACAGGGGGCCGGACTGAAGCTTTCTTT.

V usage is TRBV4-1 and J usage is TRBJ1-4; 8 bases agree with TRBD1. The CDR3 loop spans 16 amino acids. The germline CDR1 and CDR2 sequences are MGHRA and YSYEKL. Trimming at V came to 4 bases and at J to 5 bases, leaving 9 bases not matched to a gene. CDR3 residues: CASSLRTTGGNEKLFF. CDR3 coding DNA: TGCGCCAGCAGCCTCAGGACAACAGGGGGAAATGAAAAACTGTTTTTT.

The genes are TRBV18 and TRBJ2-3; no firm D call. Between the trimmed V and J ends, which lost 3 bases and 6 bases, there was a span of 19 bases. The V gene's germline CDR1 is KGHSH and CDR2 LQKENI. This CDR3 has 16 amino acids. CDR3 nucleotide sequence: TGTGCCAGCTCACCTTTAGTCGGCGGCCTCTTGGATACGCAGTATTTT. It codes for CASSPLVGGLLDTQYF. The whole variable domain, remainder taken from reference TRBV18 and TRBJ2-3, is NAGVMQNPRHLVRRRGQEARLRCSPMKGHSHVYWYRQLPEEGLKFMVYLQKENIIDESGMPKERFSAEFPKEGPSILRIQQVVRGDSAAYFCASSPLVGGLLDTQYFGPGTRLTVL.

The rearrangement uses TRBV2 and TRBJ2-5; no definite D call. CDR1 is SNHLY, CDR2 FYNNEI, per germline. V was cut by 6 bases and J by 1 base, with 9 bases left in between. The length of the CDR3 is 13 residues. CDR3 nucleotide sequence: TGTGCCAGCAGCGACCCCCTCCAAGAGACCCAGTACTTC. It specifies CASSDPLQETQYF. The full variable domain, completed using reference TRBV2 and TRBJ2-5, is EPEVTQTPSHQVTQMGQEVILRCVPISNHLYFYWYRQILGQKVEFLVSFYNNEISEKSEIFDDQFSVERPDGSNFTLKIRSTKLEDSAMYFCASSDPLQETQYFGPGTRLLVL.

The rearrangement joins TRBV28 to TRBJ2-7; D gene unclear. Trimming left V 7 bases short and J 7 bases short, with 11 bases between. The CDR3 sequence is 11 residues long. The germline V gene has CDR1 MDHEN and CDR2 SYDVKM. The CDR3 DNA sequence: TGTGCCAGCACTATGAATCGGGAGCAGTACTTC. Residues: CASTMNREQYF.

J is TRBJ1-5 and V is TRBV5-1, with TRBD1 as a possible D gene (5 bases). CDR1 and CDR2 from the germline V gene are SGHRS and YFSETQ. This CDR3 has 13 residues. V lost 4 bases to trimming and J lost 1 base, with 6 bases between them. In nucleotides, the CDR3 is TGCGCCAGCAGCCGGGACAGCAATCAGCCCCAGCATTTT. This gives the protein CASSRDSNQPQHF.

The chain combines TRBV28 with TRBJ2-5, with 10 nucleotides matching TRBD2. V shed 4 bases, J shed 2 bases, and the junction held 10 bases outside the gene matches. CDR1 is MDHEN, CDR2 SYDVKM, per germline. The CDR3 totals 17 residues. CDR3 residues: CASSSSLAGARQETQYF. CDR3 nucleotide sequence: TGTGCCAGCAGTTCGTCCCTAGCGGGAGCGCGGCAAGAGACCCAGTACTTC. The whole variable domain, remainder taken from reference TRBV28 and TRBJ2-5, is DVKVTQSSRYLVKRTGEKVFLECVQDMDHENMFWYRQDPGLGLRLIYFSYDVKMKEKGDIPEGYSVSREKKERFSLILESASTNQTSMYLCASSSSLAGARQETQYFGPGTRLLVL.

The chain couples TRBV7-6 to TRBJ2-7; D is uncertain. Trimming removed 5 bases from V and 0 bases from J, with 14 bases in between. The CDR3 consists of 15 residues. Germline CDR1 and CDR2: SGHVS and FNYEAQ. CDR3 DNA sequence: TGTGCCAGCAGCCTCGCGCCGACCTTCTCCTACGAGCAGTACTTC. The encoded protein is CASSLAPTFSYEQYF.

The chain uses TRBV4-1 and TRBJ1-4; D gene ambiguous. The CDR3 consists of 16 residues. CDR1 is MGHRA, CDR2 YSYEKL, per germline. The V gene lost 4 bases and the J gene lost 4 bases, with 16 bases spanning the gap. CDR3 sequence (DNA): TGCGCCAGCAGCCCAAGCCCGGGGTTTAATAATGAAAAACTGTTTTTT. It translates to CASSPSPGFNNEKLFF.

This chain connects TRBV6-1 to TRBJ2-5; the D is unclear. Trimming took 6 bases from V and 5 from J, leaving 7 bases between them. Germline values: CDR1 MNHNS, CDR2 SASEGT. This CDR3 has 11 residues. CDR3 amino acids: CASRGFETQYF. DNA for the CDR3: TGTGCCAGCAGGGGGTTTGAGACCCAGTACTTC.

The chain carries TRBV28 and TRBJ2-7; possibly TRBD2 for D (6 bases). Trimming took 6 bases from V and 4 from J, leaving 16 bases between them. Germline CDR1 reads MDHEN; CDR2 reads SYDVKM. The CDR3 is made up of 14 amino acids. The CDR3 sequence is CASSPYAGRYEQYF. Written as DNA, the CDR3 is TGTGCCAGCAGCCCGTACGCCGGGAGATACGAGCAGTACTTC.

The chain recombines TRBV9 with TRBJ2-2, with 12 bases identical to TRBD1. The germline gives CDR1 SGDLS, CDR2 YYNGEE. Trimming removed 4 bases from V and 5 bases from J; junction bases left unmatched: 3. CDR3 size: 15 residues. The CDR3 sequence: CASSLGQGATGELFF. In nucleotides, the CDR3 is TGTGCCAGCAGCCTGGGACAGGGGGCAACCGGGGAGCTGTTTTTT.

The chain has TRBV5-1 and TRBJ2-3, with D perhaps matching TRBD1 (5 bases). Germline CDR1 is SGHRS and CDR2 is YFSETQ. The V gene lost 2 bases and the J gene lost 1 base, with 11 bases spanning the gap. This CDR3 region has 15 residues. In nucleotides, the CDR3 is TGCGCCAGCAGCTTCTCGGACATTCGCACAGATACGCAGTATTTT. This encodes CASSFSDIRTDTQYF.

V usage is TRBV5-8 and J usage is TRBJ2-5; TRBD1 might be the D (6 bases). This CDR3 region has 15 residues. Trimming pared 4 bases from V and 2 bases from J, leaving 15 bases between. Germline CDR1 and CDR2: SGHTS and YDEGEE. CDR3 DNA: TGTGCCAGCAGCCACTGGGCAGGGGAACAAGAGACCCAGTACTTC. This encodes CASSHWAGEQETQYF.

The rearrangement links TRBV5-1 to TRBJ2-5; D could derive from TRBD1 or TRBD2 (5 bases each). Trimming stripped 5 bases from V and 2 bases from J, with 22 bases between. This CDR3 spans 17 amino acids. Germline V CDR1 and CDR2: SGHRS, YFSETQ. The CDR3 protein is CASRMSTNRNLQETQYF. In DNA form, the CDR3 reads TGCGCCAGCAGAATGTCGACTAACAGGAATCTACAAGAGACCCAGTACTTC. Full variable domain (remainder filled in from reference TRBV5-1 and TRBJ2-5): KAGVTQTPRYLIKTRGQQVTLSCSPISGHRSVSWYQQTPGQGLQFLFEYFSETQRNKGNFPGRFSGRQFSNSRSEMNVSTLELGDSALYLCASRMSTNRNLQETQYFGPGTRLLVL.

The V and J genes are TRBV10-1 and TRBJ2-7, with D tentatively TRBD2 (7 bases). The CDR3 is 16 residues long. The V and J ends lost 2 bases and 4 bases respectively, with 18 bases between them. CDR1 WNHNN and CDR2 SYGVQD come from the germline V gene (reference sequence). The chain's CDR3 is CASSERIGGLPYEQYF. In DNA form, the CDR3 reads TGCGCCAGCAGTGAGCGAATCGGGGGGCTCCCGTACGAGCAGTACTTC.

The V call is TRBV21-1, the J call TRBJ2-3; the table's D call of TRBD2 was not tested on the DNA. TRBV21-1 is assigned pseudogene status. CDR3 length equals 20 residues. This chain's CDR3 is CASSKELLRTGGRLPDTQYF. CDR3 bases: TGTGCCAGCAGCAAAGAATTACTAAGGACTGGCGGGAGGCTCCCAGATACGCAGTATTTT.

The chain carries TRBV2 and TRBJ2-5; 9 bases match TRBD2. The CDR3 extends over 17 amino acids. The junction had 11 bases not matched to a gene; V was cut back by 2 bases and J by 4 bases. Germline CDR1 SNHLY, CDR2 FYNNEI. CDR3 residues: CASSESYLREGGETQYF. CDR3 DNA: TGTGCCAGCAGTGAAAGTTATTTGCGGGAGGGGGGAGAGACCCAGTACTTC.